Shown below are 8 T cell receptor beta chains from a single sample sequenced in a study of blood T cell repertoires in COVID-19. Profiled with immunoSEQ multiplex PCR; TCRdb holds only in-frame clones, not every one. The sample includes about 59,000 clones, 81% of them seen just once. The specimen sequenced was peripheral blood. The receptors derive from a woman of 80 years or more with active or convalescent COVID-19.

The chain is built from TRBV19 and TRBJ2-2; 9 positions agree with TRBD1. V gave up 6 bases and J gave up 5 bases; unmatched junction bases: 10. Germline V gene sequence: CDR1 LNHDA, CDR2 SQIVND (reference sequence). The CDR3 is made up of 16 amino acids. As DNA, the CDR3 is TGTGCCAGTAGAACTCGGGACAGGGTATTAACCGGGGAGCTGTTTTTT. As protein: CASRTRDRVLTGELFF.

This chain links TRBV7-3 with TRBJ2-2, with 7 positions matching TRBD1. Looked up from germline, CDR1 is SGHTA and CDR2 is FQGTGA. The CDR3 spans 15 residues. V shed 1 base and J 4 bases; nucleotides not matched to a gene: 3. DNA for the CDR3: TGTGCCAGCAGCTTAATGGGACAGTCCACCGGGGAGCTGTTTTTT. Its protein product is CASSLMGQSTGELFF.

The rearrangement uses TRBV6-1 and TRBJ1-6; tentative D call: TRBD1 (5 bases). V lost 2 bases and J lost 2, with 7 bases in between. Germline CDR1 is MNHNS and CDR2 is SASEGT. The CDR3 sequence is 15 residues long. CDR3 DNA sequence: TGTGCCAGCAGTGAACAGGGTCCCTATAATTCACCCCTCCACTTT. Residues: CASSEQGPYNSPLHF.

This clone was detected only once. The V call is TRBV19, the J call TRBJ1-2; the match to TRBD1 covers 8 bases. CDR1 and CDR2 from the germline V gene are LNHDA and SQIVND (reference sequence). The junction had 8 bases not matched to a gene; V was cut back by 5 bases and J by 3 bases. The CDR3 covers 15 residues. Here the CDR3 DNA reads TGTGCCAGTAGTTCTCTTAAACAGGGGGACTATGGCTACACCTTC. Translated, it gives CASSSLKQGDYGYTF.

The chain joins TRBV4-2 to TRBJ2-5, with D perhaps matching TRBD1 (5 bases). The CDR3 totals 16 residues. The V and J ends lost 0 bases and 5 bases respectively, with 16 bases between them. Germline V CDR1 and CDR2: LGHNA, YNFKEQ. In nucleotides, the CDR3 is TGTGCCAGCAGCCAAGACCAGGGAAGGAGTTGGGAGACCCAGTACTTC. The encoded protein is CASSQDQGRSWETQYF.

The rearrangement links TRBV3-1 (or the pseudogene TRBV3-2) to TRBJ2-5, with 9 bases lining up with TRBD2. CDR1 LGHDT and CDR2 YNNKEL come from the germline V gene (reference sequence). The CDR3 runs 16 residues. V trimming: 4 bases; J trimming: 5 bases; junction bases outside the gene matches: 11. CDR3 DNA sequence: TGTGCCAGCAGCCTGGGAGCGGGGGGCCTAAAGGAGACCCAGTACTTC. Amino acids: CASSLGAGGLKETQYF.

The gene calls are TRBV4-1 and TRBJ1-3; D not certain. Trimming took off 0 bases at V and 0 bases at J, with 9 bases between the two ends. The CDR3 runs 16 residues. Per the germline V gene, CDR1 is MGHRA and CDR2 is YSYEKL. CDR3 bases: TGCGCCAGCAGCCAAGATGAACAGCTCTCTGGAAACACCATATATTTT. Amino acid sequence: CASSQDEQLSGNTIYF.

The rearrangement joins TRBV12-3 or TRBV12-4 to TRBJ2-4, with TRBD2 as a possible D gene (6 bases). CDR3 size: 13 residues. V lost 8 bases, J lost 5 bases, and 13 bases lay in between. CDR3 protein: CASARREQNIQYF. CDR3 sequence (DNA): TGTGCCAGCGCAAGACGGGAGCAAAACATTCAGTACTTC.